One TCR beta chain is described in this entry. Looked up from germline, CDR1 is MNHEY and CDR2 is SVGEGT. The CDR3 sequence is 13 residues long. V lost 7 bases and J lost 8, with 15 bases in between. Isolation yielded PBMCs, at least 7 million per sample, in every case. Total RNA was extracted at no less than 6 micrograms per sample. This sample stems from a study of blood T cells in healthy people across ages. A sample-barcoded 5' primer and a J-beta primer mix were used in a second PCR of roughly 6 to 11 cycles. TCRdb analysed the 5' RACE reads with MiXCR anew, one entry per CDR3 protein. The data hold about 1.4 million distinct CDR3 sequences, with roughly 59% observed a single time.

The chain is built from TRBV6-2 or TRBV6-3 and TRBJ2-4; D gene ambiguous. Specimen: blood. The clonotype originates from a young man in good health. The CDR3 loop reads CASNDPTRYIQYF. Here the CDR3 DNA reads TGTGCCAGCAATGACCCAACACGTTACATTCAGTACTTC.